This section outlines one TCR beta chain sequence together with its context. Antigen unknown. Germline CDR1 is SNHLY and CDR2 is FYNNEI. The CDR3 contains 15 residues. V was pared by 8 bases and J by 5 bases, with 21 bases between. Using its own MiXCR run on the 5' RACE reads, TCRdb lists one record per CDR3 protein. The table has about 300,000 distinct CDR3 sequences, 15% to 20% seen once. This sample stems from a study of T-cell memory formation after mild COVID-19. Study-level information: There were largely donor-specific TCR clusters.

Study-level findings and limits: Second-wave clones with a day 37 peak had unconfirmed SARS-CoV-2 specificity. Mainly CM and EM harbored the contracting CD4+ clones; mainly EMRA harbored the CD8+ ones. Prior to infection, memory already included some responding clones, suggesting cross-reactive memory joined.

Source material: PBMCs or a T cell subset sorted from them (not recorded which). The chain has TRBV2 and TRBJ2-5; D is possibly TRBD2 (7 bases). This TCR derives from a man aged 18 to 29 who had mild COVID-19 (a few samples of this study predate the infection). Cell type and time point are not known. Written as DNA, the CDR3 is TGTGCCAGCGGGAGGGGGGCTAGCGGCTCGGAGACCCAGTACTTC. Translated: CASGRGASGSETQYF.